This entry lists 25 T cell receptor beta chains sequenced from one sample in a study of blood T cell repertoires in COVID-19. The protocol was immunoSEQ multiplex PCR, while the TCRdb copy is restricted to in-frame clones and leaves out a portion. The sample lists under 150,000 clones, roughly 89% seen once, with roughly a sixth in the top ten. The sample consisted of peripheral blood. These receptor sequences come from a middle-aged man with active or convalescent COVID-19.

CDR3 DNA sequence: TGTGCCAGCGTGAGAGGAAGGCTACCTGGTCCTGAGCAGTTCTTC. Encoded protein: CASVRGRLPGPEQFF. This chain links TRBV6-5 with TRBJ2-1; D gene ambiguous. Germline V CDR1 and CDR2: MNHEY, SVGAGI. The CDR3 is 15 residues long. Trimming took 8 bases from V and 9 from J, leaving 23 bases between them.

The chain links TRBV20-1 to TRBJ1-4; D possibly corresponds to TRBD1 (5 bases). CDR3 length: 12 amino acids. V was pared by 4 bases and J by 7 bases, with 10 bases between. Germline lookup yields CDR1 DFQATT and CDR2 SNEGSKA (reference sequence). The CDR3 DNA reads TGCAGTGCTACTGACAGATTTGAAAAACTGTTTTTT. Translating gives CSATDRFEKLFF.

This clone was recorded a few times. The chain uses TRBV2 and TRBJ2-1; 9 bases agree with TRBD1. V trimming: 5 bases; J trimming: 5 bases; junction bases outside the gene matches: 4. In germline, CDR1 is SNHLY, CDR2 FYNNEI. There are 14 residues in the CDR3. The chain's CDR3 is CASSMDRGDNEQFF. The CDR3 DNA is TGTGCCAGCAGTATGGACAGGGGCGACAATGAGCAGTTCTTC. Based on the CDR3 plus reference TRBV2 and TRBJ2-1, the full variable domain is EPEVTQTPSHQVTQMGQEVILRCVPISNHLYFYWYRQILGQKVEFLVSFYNNEISEKSEIFDDQFSVERPDGSNFTLKIRSTKLEDSAMYFCASSMDRGDNEQFFGPGTRLTVL.

CDR3 region: CASSLSGGAGSYEQYF. CDR3 nucleotides: TGTGCCAGCAGCCTCAGCGGGGGGGCCGGATCCTACGAGCAGTACTTC. This sequence joins TRBV27 and TRBJ2-7; 10 bases match TRBD2. Germline V gene data show CDR1 as MNHEY and CDR2 as SMNVEV (reference sequence). V shed 6 bases and J 1 base; nucleotides not matched to a gene: 9. The CDR3 sequence is 16 residues long.

This chain links TRBV14 with TRBJ1-5; D is perhaps TRBD1 (6 bases). Germline-derived CDR1 and CDR2 are SGHDN and FVKESK. This CDR3 spans 14 amino acids. V shed 1 base and J shed 6 bases, with 10 bases lying between them. CDR3: CASSQVGAGQPQHF. DNA of the CDR3: TGTGCCAGCAGCCAAGTGGGGGCCGGTCAGCCCCAGCATTTT.

This sequence joins TRBV10-3 and TRBJ1-6, with no clear D. Germline lookup yields CDR1 ENHRY and CDR2 SYGVKD. The CDR3 length is 14 residues. With 4 bases removed from V and 8 bases from J, the gap between germline ends came to 12 bases. The CDR3 DNA reads TGTGCCATCAGTGTAGAAATGGAGTATTCACCCCTCCACTTT. It specifies CAISVEMEYSPLHF.

The rearrangement joins TRBV7-9 to TRBJ2-7, with 9 nucleotides matching TRBD1. With V trimmed by 1 base and J by 3 bases, 7 bases remained unmatched. Germline CDR1 is SEHNR and CDR2 is FQNEAQ (reference sequence). The length of the CDR3 is 16 residues. The CDR3 sequence: CASSLGRGQGSYEQYF. Here the CDR3 DNA reads TGTGCCAGCAGCTTAGGTAGGGGACAGGGTAGCTACGAGCAGTACTTC.

CDR3 coding DNA: TGTGCCAGTAGGCACGGGACAGCAAACACTGAAGCTTTCTTT. This gives the protein CASRHGTANTEAFF. This sequence joins TRBV19 and TRBJ1-1; 7 nucleotides align to TRBD1. Germline V gene sequence: CDR1 LNHDA, CDR2 SQIVND (reference sequence). This CDR3 has 14 residues. V shed 6 bases, J shed 2 bases, and the junction held 6 bases outside the gene matches.

The rearrangement joins TRBV4-1 to TRBJ1-4, with 10 nucleotides matching TRBD1. The CDR3 loop spans 16 amino acids. The germline gives CDR1 MGHRA, CDR2 YSYEKL. V lost 0 bases to trimming and J lost 6 bases; unmatched junction nucleotides: 4. The CDR3: CASSQDQGQGHEKLFF. CDR3 DNA sequence: TGCGCCAGCAGCCAAGACCAGGGACAGGGGCATGAAAAACTGTTTTTT.

CDR3 in amino acids: CASSLPGNEQYF. CDR3 DNA sequence: TGTGCCAGCAGCCTCCCCGGGAACGAGCAGTACTTC. This rearrangement joins TRBV11-2 to TRBJ2-7, with TRBD2 as a possible D gene (5 bases). Trimming took 5 bases from V and 5 from J, leaving 10 bases between them. Per the germline V gene, CDR1 is SGHAT and CDR2 is FQNNGV. This CDR3 comprises 12 residues.

V gene TRBV6-4 combines with J gene TRBJ2-3; D is perhaps TRBD1 (6 bases). The CDR3 totals 15 residues. V lost 2 bases and J lost 3, with 12 bases in between. The germline V gene encodes CDR1 MRHNA and CDR2 SNTAGT. The CDR3 DNA reads as TGTGCCAGCAGTGACGGCCGAAGGGGGACAGATACGCAGTATTTT. Residues: CASSDGRRGTDTQYF.

This rearrangement joins TRBV19 to TRBJ1-4, with TRBD1 identical over 9 bases. V trimming: 5 bases; J trimming: 8 bases; junction bases outside the gene matches: 6. There are 14 residues in the CDR3. Germline V CDR1 and CDR2: LNHDA, SQIVND (reference sequence). The CDR3 bases are TGTGCCAGTAGTCTGGGACAGGGTAAGGAAAAACTGTTTTTT. This codes for CASSLGQGKEKLFF.

V gene TRBV7-2 combines with J gene TRBJ1-2; 7 bases agree with TRBD1. The CDR3 is 15 amino acids. The J segment lost 8 bases and the V segment lost 4 bases, leaving 13 bases of the junction unmatched. From germline, CDR1 is SGHTA and CDR2 FQGNSA. CDR3 loop: CASSYGQEWAGGYTF. In DNA form, the CDR3 reads TGTGCCAGCAGCTACGGACAGGAATGGGCAGGCGGCTACACCTTC.

The CDR3 nucleotides read TGTGCCAGCAGTTCCCCGGGTCAGCCCCAGCATTTT. Translating it yields CASSSPGQPQHF. The J gene is TRBJ1-5, the V gene TRBV28; D uncertain. Germline V CDR1 and CDR2: MDHEN, SYDVKM. The CDR3 contains 12 residues. V was cut by 4 bases and J by 6 bases, with 7 bases left in between.

The chain is built from TRBV6-4 and TRBJ1-1, with D maybe TRBD1 (5 bases). Germline V CDR1 and CDR2: MRHNA, SNTAGT. Trimming removed 5 bases at V and 1 base at J, with 14 bases between. The CDR3 sequence is 15 residues long. The CDR3 bases are TGTGCCAGCAGTATCCGGGGGGACGGGAACACTGAAGCTTTCTTT. This encodes CASSIRGDGNTEAFF.

This chain joins TRBV15 and TRBJ1-1; 7 nucleotides match TRBD1. There are 14 residues in the CDR3. V lost 2 bases to trimming and J lost 4 bases; unmatched junction nucleotides: 4. CDR1 is LNHNV, CDR2 YYDKDF, per germline (reference sequence). CDR3 sequence: CATSRTTGATEAFF. The CDR3 nucleotides are TGTGCCACCAGCAGAACTACAGGGGCCACTGAAGCTTTCTTT. Looking up the rest from reference TRBV15 and TRBJ1-1 gives the full variable domain: DAMVIQNPRYQVTQFGKPVTLSCSQTLNHNVMYWYQQKSSQAPKLLFHYYDKDFNNEADTPDNFQSRRPNTSFCFLDIRSPGLGDTAMYLCATSRTTGATEAFFGQGTRLTVV.

CDR3 nucleotide sequence: TGCAGTGCTAGTGACAGGGAAGGATTCCTTGCAACTAATGAAAAACTGTTTTTT. It translates to CSASDREGFLATNEKLFF. The chain is built from TRBV20-1 and TRBJ1-4, with 7 bases identical to TRBD1. Unmatched junction bases numbered 13, after V lost 3 bases and J lost 0 bases. Germline assignment: CDR1 DFQATT and CDR2 SNEGSKA (reference sequence). The CDR3 runs 18 residues.

The rearrangement uses TRBV30 and TRBJ2-2; D is possibly TRBD1 (6 bases). This CDR3 comprises 15 residues. Germline assignment: CDR1 GTSNPN and CDR2 SVGIG (reference sequence). V shed 0 bases and J shed 3 bases, with 11 bases lying between them. The CDR3 DNA reads as TGTGCCTGGAGTGTTACAGGGCCAGACACCGGGGAGCTGTTTTTT. As protein: CAWSVTGPDTGELFF.

This chain links TRBV6-4 with TRBJ1-5; D is unresolved. V gave up 4 bases and J gave up 0 bases, with 10 bases separating them. The length of the CDR3 is 15 residues. Germline lookup yields CDR1 MRHNA and CDR2 SNTAGT. The chain's CDR3 is CASSAFGGSNQPQHF. CDR3 sequence (DNA): TGTGCCAGCAGTGCGTTTGGAGGTAGCAATCAGCCCCAGCATTTT.

V and J are TRBV6-5 and TRBJ2-7, with TRBD2 matching 11 bases. V shed 4 bases, J shed 3 bases, and the junction held 8 bases outside the gene matches. Germline V gene data show CDR1 as MNHEY and CDR2 as SVGAGI. This CDR3 comprises 16 residues. In nucleotides, the CDR3 is TGTGCCAGCAGTTCCCTTCTCCTAGCGGGGGGCTACGAGCAGTACTTC. Amino acid sequence: CASSSLLLAGGYEQYF.

This clone showed up just a few times. The V call is TRBV7-2, the J call TRBJ2-2; 7 bases map to TRBD1. The junction had 7 bases not matched to a gene; V was cut back by 3 bases and J by 6 bases. Germline V gene data show CDR1 as SGHTA and CDR2 as FQGNSA. The CDR3 contains 15 residues. CDR3: CASSFLYRGAGELFF. In nucleotides, the CDR3 is TGTGCCAGCAGCTTCCTGTACAGGGGTGCCGGGGAGCTGTTTTTT.

The gene calls are TRBV5-1 and TRBJ2-6, with D perhaps TRBD2 (6 bases). CDR1 is SGHRS and CDR2 is YFSETQ in the germline V gene. This CDR3 spans 17 amino acids. Trimming took off 0 bases at V and 0 bases at J, with 10 bases between the two ends. The CDR3 spells CASSLEQAGSGANVLTF. The CDR3 DNA follows: TGCGCCAGCAGCTTGGAACAAGCGGGCTCTGGGGCCAACGTCCTGACTTTC.

This chain joins TRBV21-1 and TRBJ2-5; TRBD2, the D gene given by the table, was not confirmed from the DNA. TRBV21-1 is designated a pseudogene. The CDR3 sequence is 16 residues long. Here the CDR3 DNA reads TGTGCCAGCAGCAAAGCCGGGAAGCGGACGCAAGAGACCCAGTACTTC. Encoded protein: CASSKAGKRTQETQYF.

The chain joins TRBV30 to TRBJ2-1; perhaps TRBD2 as D (7 bases). The CDR3 loop spans 15 amino acids. Between the trimmed V and J ends, which lost 0 bases and 7 bases, there was a span of 16 bases. CDR1 GTSNPN and CDR2 SVGIG come from the germline V gene (reference sequence). In nucleotides, the CDR3 is TGTGCCTGGAGTGTAGGGGGGGGCGATTGGAATGAGCAGTTCTTC. Its translation: CAWSVGGGDWNEQFF.

This clone has just one count. The rearrangement links TRBV19 to TRBJ2-7, with 11 bases lining up with TRBD2. The germline V gene has CDR1 LNHDA and CDR2 SQIVND (reference sequence). CDR3 length: 16 amino acids. The V segment lost 4 bases and the J segment 3 bases; nucleotides outside the gene matches: 8. CDR3 in amino acids: CASSTSLAGGIYEQYF. Here the CDR3 DNA reads TGTGCCAGTAGTACGAGTCTAGCGGGAGGCATCTACGAGCAGTACTTC.